Listed below are T cell receptor beta chains from one sample, sequenced in a study of graft-versus-host responses after intestinal transplantation. Antigens for these TCRs are unknown. Profiled with immunoSEQ multiplex PCR; TCRdb holds only in-frame clones, not every one. The data contain approximately 85,000 clones, 91% of them singletons. Sequencing used unstimulated CD8+ T cells sorted from spleen or lymph node cells, obtained before transplant. Receptors were obtained from a human donor who was the organ donor for an intestinal transplant. Each CDR3 is given without its conserved first and last residue.

>TRBV7-9|TRBJ2-3
ASSQAGPSGSLVDTQY
>TRBV7-2|TRBJ2-5
ASSSLAGGFQDTQY
>TRBV19|TRBJ2-7
ASSSYLTYEQY
>TRBV6-1|TRBJ2-7
ASSQGLALYEQY
>TRBV27|TRBJ2-1
ASSLQGYNEQF
>TRBV7-8|TRBJ2-3
ASSLGVAGWGKDTQY
>TRBV6-6|TRBJ1-2
ASSYRVHGYT
>TRBV9|TRBJ2-1
ASSVGIAPFEQF
>TRBV29-1|TRBJ2-1
SVEDLQARSYNEQF
>TRBV11-1|TRBJ2-2
ASSLKLAGPKMNTGELF
>TRBV30|TRBJ1-1
AWMAGLGEAF
>TRBV27|TRBJ2-7
ASRMGQGAYEQY
>TRBV7-2|TRBJ1-2
ASSLTDSNNYGYT
>TRBV13|TRBJ2-3
ASSLGSADTQY
>TRBV11-2|TRBJ2-1
ASSFSGGPGYEQF
>TRBV15|TRBJ1-1
ATSDRDKGGTEAF
>TRBV27|TRBJ2-2
ASLPNTGELF
>TRBV6-1|TRBJ1-4
ASTAMVMWKEKLF
>TRBV5-6|TRBJ2-7
ASSFWGQGYEQY
>TRBV6-5|TRBJ1-2
ASSGRMYGYT
>TRBV6-5|TRBJ1-2
ASSGPQGGYGYT
>TRBV6-1|TRBJ2-1
ASSEIGEPYNEQF
>TRBV10-1|TRBJ2-2
ASSESYHSRNTGELF
>TRBV7-8|TRBJ2-7
ASSLPRDRGTEQY
>TRBV9|TRBJ2-7
ASSPGTSYEQY
>TRBV11-2|TRBJ2-7
ASSFAGYYEQY
>TRBV7-9|TRBJ2-1
ASSPGQRATINEQF
>TRBV19|TRBJ2-6
ASSWTVSGANVLT
>TRBV5-4|TRBJ2-5
ASSSPGQAGGETQY
>TRBV4-1|TRBJ2-3
ASSRRLAWVADTQY
>TRBV13|TRBJ2-1
ASSLAGLAGLNEQF
>TRBV19|TRBJ1-3
ASSREHGFGNTIY
>TRBV7-9|TRBJ2-3
ASSSSTEPDTQY